The rows below give T cell receptor beta chains drawn from one sample of a study of blood T cells in healthy people across ages. TCRdb used MiXCR to reprocess the 5' RACE reads, holding one entry per CDR3 protein. This repertoire shows approximately 1,000,000 distinct CDR3 sequences, roughly two fifths found once; its top ten account for around 13%. Sequencing used blood. These receptors all stem from a man between 18 and 35 years old in good health. The CDR3 runs from the conserved cysteine through the conserved F or W. Fields, in order: J gene, D gene, V gene, clone size, CDR3 protein, CDR3 DNA. The D gene is left open where the match is weak. Only some rows state a clone size, as once, few, many or a class for expanded clones.

J gene: TRBJ2-7; D gene: -; V gene: TRBV19; clone size: -; CDR3 protein: CASSPGLPAYEQYF; CDR3 DNA: TGTGCCAGTAGTCCGGGACTCCCAGCCTACGAGCAGTACTTC
J gene: TRBJ2-1; D gene: -; V gene: TRBV5-1; clone size: -; CDR3 protein: CASSVVANGDEQFF; CDR3 DNA: TGCGCCAGCAGCGTGGTGGCGAACGGGGATGAGCAGTTCTTC
J gene: TRBJ2-1; D gene: -; V gene: TRBV20-1; clone size: -; CDR3 protein: CSVLGAYQETQFF; CDR3 DNA: TGCAGTGTTCTGGGGGCGTACCAAGAGACCCAGTTCTTC
J gene: TRBJ1-1; D gene: -; V gene: TRBV29-1; clone size: few; CDR3 protein: CSVGEGEQEAFF; CDR3 DNA: TGCAGCGTTGGGGAGGGGGAGCAAGAAGCTTTCTTT
J gene: TRBJ2-2; D gene: -; V gene: TRBV27; clone size: -; CDR3 protein: CASSSGPGICRDLAIGELFF; CDR3 DNA: TGTGCCAGCAGTTCGGGCCCGGGAATATGCCGGGACTTAGCCATCGGGGAGCTGTTTTTT
J gene: TRBJ2-1; D gene: -; V gene: TRBV5-1; clone size: few; CDR3 protein: CASSLQDLTINNEQFF; CDR3 DNA: TGCGCCAGCAGCTTACAAGACTTGACAATAAACAATGAGCAGTTCTTC
J gene: TRBJ2-7; D gene: TRBD1; V gene: TRBV27; clone size: once; CDR3 protein: CASSLEGQGSNEQYF; CDR3 DNA: TGTGCCAGCAGTTTAGAGGGACAGGGAAGCAATGAGCAGTACTTC
J gene: TRBJ1-3; D gene: TRBD1; V gene: TRBV2; clone size: -; CDR3 protein: CASTGDRAGNTIYF; CDR3 DNA: TGTGCCAGCACCGGAGACAGGGCTGGAAACACCATATATTTT
J gene: TRBJ2-2; D gene: -; V gene: TRBV21-1; clone size: once; CDR3 protein: CASSPRGRHNTGELFF; CDR3 DNA: TGTGCCAGCAGCCCCAGGGGGAGGCATAACACCGGGGAGCTGTTTTTT
J gene: TRBJ2-7; D gene: TRBD1; V gene: TRBV6-1; clone size: few; CDR3 protein: CASRVGQVATYEQYF; CDR3 DNA: TGTGCCAGCAGAGTCGGACAGGTTGCCACCTACGAGCAGTACTTC
J gene: TRBJ1-4; D gene: -; V gene: TRBV5-1; clone size: -; CDR3 protein: CASSLAGSNNEKLFF; CDR3 DNA: TGCGCCAGCAGCTTGGCGGGGTCCAACAATGAAAAACTGTTTTTT
J gene: TRBJ2-7; D gene: TRBD1; V gene: TRBV12-3/TRBV12-4; clone size: -; CDR3 protein: CTSSQAGQGYEQYF; CDR3 DNA: TGTACCAGCAGCCAAGCGGGACAGGGTTACGAGCAGTACTTC
J gene: TRBJ2-1; D gene: TRBD2; V gene: TRBV11-2; clone size: -; CDR3 protein: CASSLGRGGRESYNEQFF; CDR3 DNA: TGTGCCAGCAGCTTAGGCCGGGGGGGCAGGGAGTCCTACAATGAGCAGTTCTTC
J gene: TRBJ2-2; D gene: -; V gene: TRBV25-1; clone size: once; CDR3 protein: CASRTASGTGELFF; CDR3 DNA: TGTGCCAGCAGGACAGCTTCGGGCACCGGGGAGCTGTTTTTT
J gene: TRBJ1-1; D gene: -; V gene: TRBV7-2; clone size: few; CDR3 protein: CASTTGENTEAFF; CDR3 DNA: TGTGCCAGCACGACAGGTGAGAACACTGAAGCTTTCTTT
J gene: TRBJ2-1; D gene: -; V gene: TRBV20-1; clone size: few; CDR3 protein: CSASTGPSYNEQFF; CDR3 DNA: TGCAGTGCTAGCACGGGACCATCCTACAATGAGCAGTTCTTC
J gene: TRBJ1-2; D gene: -; V gene: TRBV10-3; clone size: many; CDR3 protein: CAISGSGADYGYTF; CDR3 DNA: TGTGCCATCAGCGGCTCAGGGGCTGACTATGGCTACACCTTC
J gene: TRBJ2-5; D gene: -; V gene: TRBV18; clone size: -; CDR3 protein: CASSPPDSQETQYF; CDR3 DNA: TGTGCCAGCTCACCCCCGGACAGTCAAGAGACCCAGTACTTC
J gene: TRBJ1-5; D gene: -; V gene: TRBV7-6; clone size: -; CDR3 protein: CASSFESGWNQPQHF; CDR3 DNA: TGTGCCAGCAGCTTTGAATCGGGTTGGAATCAGCCCCAGCATTTT
J gene: TRBJ1-1; D gene: -; V gene: TRBV4-3; clone size: few; CDR3 protein: CASSHPGSSTEAFF; CDR3 DNA: TGCGCCAGCAGCCATCCGGGGAGCAGCACTGAAGCTTTCTTT
J gene: TRBJ1-5; D gene: -; V gene: TRBV7-9; clone size: few; CDR3 protein: CASSSGVGVNQPQHF; CDR3 DNA: TGTGCCAGCAGCTCAGGGGTGGGGGTAAATCAGCCCCAGCATTTT
J gene: TRBJ2-5; D gene: -; V gene: TRBV4-1; clone size: -; CDR3 protein: CASTSGRTPLNRETQYF; CDR3 DNA: TGCGCCAGCACCTCCGGGCGAACGCCCCTAAATCGGGAGACCCAGTACTTC
J gene: TRBJ2-7; D gene: TRBD1; V gene: TRBV7-9; clone size: -; CDR3 protein: CASSLAGQGNNEQYF; CDR3 DNA: TGTGCCAGCAGCTTAGCGGGACAGGGGAATAACGAGCAGTACTTC
J gene: TRBJ2-3; D gene: -; V gene: TRBV27; clone size: few; CDR3 protein: CASSLAPSGDTQYF; CDR3 DNA: TGTGCCAGCAGTTTAGCCCCCTCCGGAGATACGCAGTATTTT
J gene: TRBJ1-2; D gene: -; V gene: TRBV25-1; clone size: -; CDR3 protein: CASSESFRGSHKGSNYGYTF; CDR3 DNA: TGTGCCAGCAGTGAATCGTTCAGGGGTTCACATAAAGGCTCTAACTATGGCTACACCTTC
J gene: TRBJ1-1; D gene: TRBD1; V gene: TRBV12-5; clone size: few; CDR3 protein: CASGLVEGAKAEAFF; CDR3 DNA: TGTGCTAGTGGTTTGGTAGAGGGGGCAAAGGCTGAAGCTTTCTTT
J gene: TRBJ2-4; D gene: TRBD2; V gene: TRBV16; clone size: -; CDR3 protein: CASSQSWYGGKNIQYF; CDR3 DNA: TGTGCCAGCAGCCAATCGTGGTACGGGGGGAAAAACATTCAGTACTTC
J gene: TRBJ2-7; D gene: -; V gene: TRBV9; clone size: -; CDR3 protein: CASSVEGGGRNEQYF; CDR3 DNA: TGTGCCAGCAGCGTAGAGGGGGGGGGCCGTAATGAGCAGTACTTC
J gene: TRBJ2-3; D gene: -; V gene: TRBV7-2; clone size: -; CDR3 protein: CASSFRISGLDTQYF; CDR3 DNA: TGTGCCAGCAGCTTTCGGATAAGCGGTTTAGATACGCAGTATTTT
J gene: TRBJ1-2; D gene: -; V gene: TRBV6-6; clone size: few; CDR3 protein: CASSYQRRTSNYGYTF; CDR3 DNA: TGTGCCAGCAGTTACCAGCGTAGGACTTCTAACTATGGCTACACCTTC
J gene: TRBJ1-2; D gene: -; V gene: TRBV5-4; clone size: -; CDR3 protein: CASSGTAAGDYGYTF; CDR3 DNA: TGTGCCAGCAGTGGGACCGCGGCAGGGGACTATGGCTACACCTTC
J gene: TRBJ1-5; D gene: -; V gene: TRBV6-6; clone size: few; CDR3 protein: CASSYSRQNHQPQHF; CDR3 DNA: TGTGCCAGCAGTTACTCGAGGCAGAACCATCAGCCCCAGCATTTT
J gene: TRBJ2-1; D gene: -; V gene: TRBV7-2; clone size: many; CDR3 protein: CASSLGEYTFYNEQFF; CDR3 DNA: TGTGCCAGCAGCTTAGGGGAGTATACCTTCTACAATGAGCAGTTCTTC
J gene: TRBJ1-1; D gene: TRBD1; V gene: TRBV5-1; clone size: -; CDR3 protein: CATRTGTNTEAFF; CDR3 DNA: TGCGCCACCAGGACAGGGACAAACACTGAAGCTTTCTTT
J gene: TRBJ1-5; D gene: -; V gene: TRBV2; clone size: -; CDR3 protein: CASSETGVIHSNQPQHF; CDR3 DNA: TGTGCCAGCAGTGAGACAGGAGTAATTCATAGCAATCAGCCCCAGCATTTT
J gene: TRBJ1-2; D gene: TRBD1; V gene: TRBV12-3/TRBV12-4; clone size: few; CDR3 protein: CASTSGQGIRNYGYTF; CDR3 DNA: TGTGCCAGCACCTCGGGACAGGGGATCCGAAACTATGGCTACACCTTC
J gene: TRBJ1-5; D gene: -; V gene: TRBV7-9; clone size: -; CDR3 protein: CASSLDSFSGQPRHF; CDR3 DNA: TGTGCCAGCAGCTTAGACAGCTTTAGCGGTCAGCCCCGGCATTTT
J gene: TRBJ1-1; D gene: TRBD1; V gene: TRBV20-1; clone size: once; CDR3 protein: CSARQGVPTTEAFF; CDR3 DNA: TGCAGTGCTAGACAGGGGGTCCCTACCACTGAAGCTTTCTTT
J gene: TRBJ1-4; D gene: TRBD1; V gene: TRBV7-9; clone size: few; CDR3 protein: CASRDRRNEKLFF; CDR3 DNA: TGTGCCTCCCGGGACAGACGGAATGAAAAACTGTTTTTT
J gene: TRBJ1-1; D gene: TRBD1; V gene: TRBV29-1; clone size: few; CDR3 protein: CSVRDRERRTEAFF; CDR3 DNA: TGCAGCGTCCGGGACAGGGAAAGGAGAACTGAAGCTTTCTTT
J gene: TRBJ2-1; D gene: -; V gene: TRBV20-1; clone size: -; CDR3 protein: CSAMKGSNEQFF; CDR3 DNA: TGCAGTGCTATGAAGGGGAGCAATGAGCAGTTCTTC
J gene: TRBJ1-2; D gene: TRBD1; V gene: TRBV29-1; clone size: many; CDR3 protein: CSVDQGDYGYTF; CDR3 DNA: TGCAGCGTTGATCAGGGGGACTATGGCTACACCTTC
J gene: TRBJ1-1; D gene: -; V gene: TRBV29-1; clone size: few; CDR3 protein: CSVRFGATEAFF; CDR3 DNA: TGCAGCGTTAGGTTTGGGGCCACTGAAGCTTTCTTT
J gene: TRBJ1-1; D gene: -; V gene: TRBV20-1; clone size: few; CDR3 protein: CSASALAGGDTEAFF; CDR3 DNA: TGCAGTGCTAGTGCCCTAGCAGGAGGGGACACTGAAGCTTTCTTT
J gene: TRBJ1-2; D gene: -; V gene: TRBV4-1; clone size: -; CDR3 protein: CASSQDNRENYGYTF; CDR3 DNA: TGCGCCAGCAGCCAAGATAACAGGGAAAACTATGGCTACACCTTC
J gene: TRBJ2-7; D gene: -; V gene: TRBV14; clone size: -; CDR3 protein: CASSQVRRRTIHNEQYF; CDR3 DNA: TGTGCCAGCAGCCAAGTAAGGCGGAGGACCATCCACAATGAGCAGTACTTC
J gene: TRBJ2-1; D gene: -; V gene: TRBV20-1; clone size: -; CDR3 protein: CSASHEQFF; CDR3 DNA: TGCAGTGCTAGTCATGAGCAGTTCTTC